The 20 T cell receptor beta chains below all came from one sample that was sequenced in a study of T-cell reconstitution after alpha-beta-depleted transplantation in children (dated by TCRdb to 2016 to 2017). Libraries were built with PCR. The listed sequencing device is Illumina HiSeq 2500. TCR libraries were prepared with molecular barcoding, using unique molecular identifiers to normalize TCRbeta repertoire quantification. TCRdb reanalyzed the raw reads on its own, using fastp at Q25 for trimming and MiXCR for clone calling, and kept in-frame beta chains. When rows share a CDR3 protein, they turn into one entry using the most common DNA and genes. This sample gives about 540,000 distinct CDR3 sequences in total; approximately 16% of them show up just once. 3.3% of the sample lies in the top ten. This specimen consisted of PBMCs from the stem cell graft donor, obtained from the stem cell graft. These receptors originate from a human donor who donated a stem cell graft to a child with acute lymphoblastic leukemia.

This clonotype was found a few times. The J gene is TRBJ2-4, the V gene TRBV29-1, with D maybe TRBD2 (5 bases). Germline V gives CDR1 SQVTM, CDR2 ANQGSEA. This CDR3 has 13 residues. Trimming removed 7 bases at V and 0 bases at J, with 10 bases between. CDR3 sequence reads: CSAEGQAKNIQYF. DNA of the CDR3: TGCAGCGCCGAGGGCCAAGCCAAAAACATTCAGTACTTC.

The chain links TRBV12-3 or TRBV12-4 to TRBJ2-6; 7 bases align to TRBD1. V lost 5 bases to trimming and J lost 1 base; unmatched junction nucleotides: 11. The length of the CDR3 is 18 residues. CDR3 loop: CASSPGPGTESGANVLTF. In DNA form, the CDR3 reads TGTGCCAGCAGTCCAGGTCCCGGGACAGAGTCTGGGGCCAACGTCCTGACTTTC.

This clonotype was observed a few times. The CDR3 here is CSATPGGAFYGYTF. CDR3 nucleotide sequence: TGCAGTGCCACACCAGGGGGCGCCTTCTATGGCTACACCTTC. The chain recombines TRBV20-1 with TRBJ1-2; TRBD1 matches at 8 bases. J was trimmed by 4 bases and V by 6 bases; bases with no gene match: 10. The CDR3 length is 14 residues. CDR1 and CDR2 (germline): DFQATT, SNEGSKA (reference sequence).

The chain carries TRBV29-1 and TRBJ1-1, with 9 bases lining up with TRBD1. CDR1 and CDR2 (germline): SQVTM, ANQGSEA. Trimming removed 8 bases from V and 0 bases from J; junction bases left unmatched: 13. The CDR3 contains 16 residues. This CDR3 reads CSCVGDRVEMNTEAFF. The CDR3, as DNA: TGCAGCTGCGTCGGGGACAGGGTAGAGATGAACACTGAAGCTTTCTTT.

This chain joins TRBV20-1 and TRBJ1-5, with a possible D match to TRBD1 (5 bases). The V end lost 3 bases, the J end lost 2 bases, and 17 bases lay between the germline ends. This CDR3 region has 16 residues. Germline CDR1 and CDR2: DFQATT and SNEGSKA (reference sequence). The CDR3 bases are TGCAGTGCTAGCCTCCAGGGTGGTGTGGGCAATCAGCCCCAGCATTTT. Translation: CSASLQGGVGNQPQHF.

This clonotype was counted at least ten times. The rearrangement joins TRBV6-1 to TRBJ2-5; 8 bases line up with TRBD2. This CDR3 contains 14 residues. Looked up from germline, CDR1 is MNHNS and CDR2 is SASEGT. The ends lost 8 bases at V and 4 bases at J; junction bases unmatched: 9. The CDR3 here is CASYSAGEGETQYF. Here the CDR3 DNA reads TGTGCCAGCTACTCAGCGGGAGAAGGAGAGACCCAGTACTTC.

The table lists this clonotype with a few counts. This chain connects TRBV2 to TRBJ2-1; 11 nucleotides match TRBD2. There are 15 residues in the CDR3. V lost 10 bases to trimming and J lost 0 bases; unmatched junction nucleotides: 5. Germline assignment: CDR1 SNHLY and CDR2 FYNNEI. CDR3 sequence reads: CAIGLAGHSYNEQFF. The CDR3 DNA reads TGTGCCATAGGACTAGCGGGCCACTCCTACAATGAGCAGTTCTTC.

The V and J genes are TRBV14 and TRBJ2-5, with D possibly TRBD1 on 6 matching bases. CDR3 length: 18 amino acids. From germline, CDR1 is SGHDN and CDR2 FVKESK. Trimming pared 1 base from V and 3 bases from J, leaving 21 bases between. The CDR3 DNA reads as TGTGCCAGCAGCCAAGCTTTTTTTTTGACAGGTGAAAAAGAGACCCAGTACTTC. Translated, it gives CASSQAFFLTGEKETQYF.

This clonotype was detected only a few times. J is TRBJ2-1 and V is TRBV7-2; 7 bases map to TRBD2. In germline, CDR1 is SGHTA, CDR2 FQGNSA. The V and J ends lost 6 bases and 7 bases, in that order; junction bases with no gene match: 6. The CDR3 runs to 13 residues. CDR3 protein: CASSLPGGNEQFF. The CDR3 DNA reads TGTGCCAGCAGTTTACCCGGGGGGAATGAGCAGTTCTTC.

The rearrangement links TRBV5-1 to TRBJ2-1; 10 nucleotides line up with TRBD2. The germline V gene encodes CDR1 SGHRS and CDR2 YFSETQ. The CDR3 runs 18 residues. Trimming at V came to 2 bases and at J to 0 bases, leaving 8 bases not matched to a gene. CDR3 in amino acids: CASSLPGLAALSYNEQFF. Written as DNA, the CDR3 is TGCGCCAGCAGCTTACCCGGACTAGCGGCCCTCTCCTACAATGAGCAGTTCTTC.

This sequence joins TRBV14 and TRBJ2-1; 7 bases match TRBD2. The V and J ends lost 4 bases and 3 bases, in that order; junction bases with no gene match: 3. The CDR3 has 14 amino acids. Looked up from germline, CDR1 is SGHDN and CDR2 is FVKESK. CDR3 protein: CASSPQRGYNEQFF. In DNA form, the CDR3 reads TGTGCCAGCAGCCCCCAGCGGGGCTACAATGAGCAGTTCTTC.

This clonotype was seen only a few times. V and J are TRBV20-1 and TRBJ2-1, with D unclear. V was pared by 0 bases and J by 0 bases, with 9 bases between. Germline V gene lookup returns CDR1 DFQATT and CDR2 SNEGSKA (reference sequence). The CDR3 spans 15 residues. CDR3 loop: CSARDPIGSYNEQFF. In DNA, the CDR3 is TGCAGTGCTAGAGACCCGATTGGCTCCTACAATGAGCAGTTCTTC.

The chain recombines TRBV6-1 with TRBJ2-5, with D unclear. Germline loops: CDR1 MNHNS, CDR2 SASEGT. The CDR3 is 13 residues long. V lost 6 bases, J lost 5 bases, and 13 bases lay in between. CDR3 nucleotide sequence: TGTGCCAGCAGCCTAGGGTATGAGGAGACCCAGTACTTC. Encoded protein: CASSLGYEETQYF.

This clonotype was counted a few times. DNA of the CDR3: TGTGCCAGCAGGGTTCCGGCTTTTCTCCACTTT. Its translation is CASRVPAFLHF. This rearrangement joins TRBV6-4 to TRBJ1-6; D call uncertain. Trimming took 6 bases from V and 16 from J, leaving 13 bases between them. CDR1 is MRHNA and CDR2 is SNTAGT in the germline V gene. This CDR3 comprises 11 residues.

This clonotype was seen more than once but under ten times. CDR3 sequence: CASSLEGAFLYNEQFF. The CDR3 bases are TGCGCCAGCAGCTTGGAGGGGGCGTTTTTGTACAATGAGCAGTTCTTC. The V gene is TRBV5-1, the J gene TRBJ2-1, with 7 bases lining up with TRBD1. Germline trimming cut 0 bases from V and 4 bases from J; bases unmatched to any gene: 7. This CDR3 is 16 amino acids long. Germline V gene data show CDR1 as SGHRS and CDR2 as YFSETQ.

CDR3 region: CASSRAATYDIQYF. Written as DNA, the CDR3 is TGTGCCAGCAGTCGGGCGGCAACATACGACATTCAGTACTTC. This rearrangement joins TRBV12-3 or TRBV12-4 to TRBJ2-4, with no clear D. CDR3 length: 14 residues. V was shortened by 5 bases and J by 8 bases, with 16 bases between the two germline ends.

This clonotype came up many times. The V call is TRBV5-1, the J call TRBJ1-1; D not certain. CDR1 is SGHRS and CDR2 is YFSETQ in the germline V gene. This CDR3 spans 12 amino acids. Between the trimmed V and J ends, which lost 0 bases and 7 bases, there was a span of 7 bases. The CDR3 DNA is TGCGCCAGCAGCTTGGGAGACGGTGAAGCTTTCTTT. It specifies CASSLGDGEAFF.

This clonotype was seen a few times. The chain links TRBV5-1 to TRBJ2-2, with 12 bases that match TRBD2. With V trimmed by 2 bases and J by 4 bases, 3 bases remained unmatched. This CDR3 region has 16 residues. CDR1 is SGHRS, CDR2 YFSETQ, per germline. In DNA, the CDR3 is TGCGCCAGCAGCTTCCTAGCGGGAGGGCCCACCGGGGAGCTGTTTTTT. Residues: CASSFLAGGPTGELFF.

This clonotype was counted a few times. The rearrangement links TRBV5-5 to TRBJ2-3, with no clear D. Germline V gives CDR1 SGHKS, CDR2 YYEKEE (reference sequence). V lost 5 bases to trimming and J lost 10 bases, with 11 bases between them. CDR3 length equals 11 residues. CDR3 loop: CASSPRMAQYF. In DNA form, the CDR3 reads TGTGCCAGCAGTCCACGCATGGCGCAGTATTTT.

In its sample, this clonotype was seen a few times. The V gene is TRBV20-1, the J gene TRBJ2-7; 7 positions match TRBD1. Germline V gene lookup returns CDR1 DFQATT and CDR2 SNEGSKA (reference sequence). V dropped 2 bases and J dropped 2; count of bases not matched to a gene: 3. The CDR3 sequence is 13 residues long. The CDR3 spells CSARFQGAYEQYF. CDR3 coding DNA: TGCAGTGCTAGATTTCAGGGGGCCTACGAGCAGTACTTC.